This TCR beta chain came from a study of vaccination effects on CD4 cells after COVID-19. Study-wide points: The study got few convalescent patients and did not collect any early post-infection timepoints.

Regarding this clone: Its specificity is not known.

Antigen-specific CD4+ T cells expanded by the ViraFEST assay with viral peptide pools were then sequenced. Cells that had been cultured for nine to eleven days were the source of isolated CD4+ T cells. The infection with SARS-CoV-2 (confirmed by PCR) occurred in this person between March and December 2020. The table came from immunoSEQ multiplex PCR; TCRdb's copy has only in-frame clones and leaves some out. The profile shows tens of thousands of clones, approximately 78% of them singletons. This CDR3 spans 16 amino acids. Germline trimming cut 2 bases from V and 0 bases from J; bases unmatched to any gene: 5. Germline CDR1 GTSNPN, CDR2 SVGIG (reference sequence).

This receptor was identified in a human donor who had a prior SARS-CoV-2 infection. Here the sequenced sample was CD4+ T cells from PBMCs cultured with HCoV-NL63 spike peptides, taken before COVID-19 vaccination. This chain joins TRBV30 and TRBJ2-1; TRBD2 agrees at 9 bases. The CDR3 loop reads CAWSRPSGVSYNEQFF. In nucleotides, the CDR3 is TGTGCCTGGAGTAGGCCTAGCGGGGTCTCCTACAATGAGCAGTTCTTC.